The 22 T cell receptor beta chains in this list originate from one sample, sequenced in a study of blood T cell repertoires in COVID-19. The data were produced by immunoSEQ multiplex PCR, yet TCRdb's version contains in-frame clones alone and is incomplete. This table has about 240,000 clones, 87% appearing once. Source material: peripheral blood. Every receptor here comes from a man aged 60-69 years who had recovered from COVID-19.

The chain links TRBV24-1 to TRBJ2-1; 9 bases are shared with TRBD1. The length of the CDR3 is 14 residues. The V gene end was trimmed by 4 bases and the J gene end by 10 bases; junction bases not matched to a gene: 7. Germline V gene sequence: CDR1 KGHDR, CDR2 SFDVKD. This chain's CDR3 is CATSEGQGAWEQFF. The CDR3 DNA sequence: TGTGCCACCAGTGAGGGACAGGGTGCATGGGAGCAGTTCTTC.

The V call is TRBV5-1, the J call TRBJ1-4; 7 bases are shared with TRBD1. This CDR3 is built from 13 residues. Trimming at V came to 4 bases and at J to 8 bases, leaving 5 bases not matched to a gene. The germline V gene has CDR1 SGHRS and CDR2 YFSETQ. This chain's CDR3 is CASSRQGEEKLFF. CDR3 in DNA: TGCGCCAGCAGCAGACAGGGAGAAGAAAAACTGTTTTTT.

The CDR3 region has the DNA TGTGCCAGCAGCGTTGTAGGACAGGGCAGACAAGAGACCCAGTACTTC. As protein: CASSVVGQGRQETQYF. The V and J genes are TRBV9 and TRBJ2-5; 8 bases align to TRBD1. This CDR3 has 16 amino acids. V was pared by 2 bases and J by 2 bases, with 8 bases of the junction left unmatched. The germline gives CDR1 SGDLS, CDR2 YYNGEE.

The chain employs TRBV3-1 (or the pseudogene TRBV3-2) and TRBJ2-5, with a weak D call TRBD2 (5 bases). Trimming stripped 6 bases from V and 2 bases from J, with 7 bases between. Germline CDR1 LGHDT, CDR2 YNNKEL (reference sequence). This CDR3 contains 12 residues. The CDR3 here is CASSRLQETQYF. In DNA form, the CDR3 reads TGTGCCAGCAGTAGACTACAAGAGACCCAGTACTTC.

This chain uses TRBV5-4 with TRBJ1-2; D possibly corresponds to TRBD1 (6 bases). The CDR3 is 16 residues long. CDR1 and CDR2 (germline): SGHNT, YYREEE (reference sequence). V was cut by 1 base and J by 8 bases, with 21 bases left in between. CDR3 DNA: TGTGCCAGCAGCTTGAGTGGGGGGGCGCGGGTGACCGGCTACACCTTC. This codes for CASSLSGGARVTGYTF.

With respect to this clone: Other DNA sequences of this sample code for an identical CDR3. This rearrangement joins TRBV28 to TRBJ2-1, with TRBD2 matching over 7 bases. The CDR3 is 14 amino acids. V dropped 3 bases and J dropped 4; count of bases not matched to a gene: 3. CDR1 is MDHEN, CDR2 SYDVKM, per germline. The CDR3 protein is CASSLGGGYNEQFF. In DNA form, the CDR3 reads TGTGCCAGCAGTTTGGGGGGGGGATACAATGAGCAGTTCTTC.

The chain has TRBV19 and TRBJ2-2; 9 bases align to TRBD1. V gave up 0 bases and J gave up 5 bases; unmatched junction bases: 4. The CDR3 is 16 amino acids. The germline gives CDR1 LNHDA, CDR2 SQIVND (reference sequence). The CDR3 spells CASSIETGGGTGELFF. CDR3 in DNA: TGTGCCAGTAGTATAGAAACAGGGGGCGGGACCGGGGAGCTGTTTTTT.

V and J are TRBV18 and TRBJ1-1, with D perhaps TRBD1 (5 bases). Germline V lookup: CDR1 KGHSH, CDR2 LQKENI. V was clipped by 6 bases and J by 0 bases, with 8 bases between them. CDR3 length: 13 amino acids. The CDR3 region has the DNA TGTGCCAGCTCGTCGACAGTGAACACTGAAGCTTTCTTT. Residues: CASSSTVNTEAFF.

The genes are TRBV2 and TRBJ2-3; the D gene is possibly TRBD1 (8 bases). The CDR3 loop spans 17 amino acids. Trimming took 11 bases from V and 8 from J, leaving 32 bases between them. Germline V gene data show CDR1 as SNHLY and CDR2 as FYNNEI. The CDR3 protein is CASSPPRGSEQGGTQYF. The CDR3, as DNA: TGTGCCTCCTCCCCCCCGCGGGGGTCTGAACAGGGGGGTACGCAGTATTTT. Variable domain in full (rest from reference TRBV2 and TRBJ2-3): EPEVTQTPSHQVTQMGQEVILRCVPISNHLYFYWYRQILGQKVEFLVSFYNNEISEKSEIFDDQFSVERPDGSNFTLKIRSTKLEDSAMYFCASSPPRGSEQGGTQYFGPGTRLTVL.

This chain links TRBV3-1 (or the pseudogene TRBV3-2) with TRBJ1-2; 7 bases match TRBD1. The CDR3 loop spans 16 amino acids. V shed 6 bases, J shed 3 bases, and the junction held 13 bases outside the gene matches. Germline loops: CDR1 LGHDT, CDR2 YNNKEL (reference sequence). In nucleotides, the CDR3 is TGTGCCAGCAGAGCCGGAGGGGGCGGTTCATACTATGGCTACACCTTC. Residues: CASRAGGGGSYYGYTF.

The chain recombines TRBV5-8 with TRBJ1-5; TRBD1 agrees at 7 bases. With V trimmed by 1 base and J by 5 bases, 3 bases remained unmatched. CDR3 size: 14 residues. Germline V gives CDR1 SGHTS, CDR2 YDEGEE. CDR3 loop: CASSLLGGYQPQHF. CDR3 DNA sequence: TGTGCCAGCAGCTTGCTAGGGGGCTATCAGCCCCAGCATTTT.

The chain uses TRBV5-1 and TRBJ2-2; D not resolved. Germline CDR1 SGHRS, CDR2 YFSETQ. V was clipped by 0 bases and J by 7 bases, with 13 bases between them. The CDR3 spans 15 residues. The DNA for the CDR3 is TGCGCCAGCAGCTTGGCCTTTCGTTCCGGCGGGGAGCTGTTTTTT. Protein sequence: CASSLAFRSGGELFF. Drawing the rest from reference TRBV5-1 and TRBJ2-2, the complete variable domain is KAGVTQTPRYLIKTRGQQVTLSCSPISGHRSVSWYQQTPGQGLQFLFEYFSETQRNKGNFPGRFSGRQFSNSRSEMNVSTLELGDSALYLCASSLAFRSGGELFFGEGSRLTVL.

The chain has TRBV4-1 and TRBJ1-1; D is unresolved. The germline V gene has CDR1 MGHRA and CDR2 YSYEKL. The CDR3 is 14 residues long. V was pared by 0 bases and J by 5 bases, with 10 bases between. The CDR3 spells CASSQEGRRTEAFF. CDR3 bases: TGCGCCAGCAGCCAAGAAGGTCGGAGGACTGAAGCTTTCTTT.

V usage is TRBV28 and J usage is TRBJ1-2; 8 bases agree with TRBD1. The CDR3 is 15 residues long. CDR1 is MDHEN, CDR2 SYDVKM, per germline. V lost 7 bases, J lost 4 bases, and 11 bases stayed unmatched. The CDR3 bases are TGTGCCAGCACCCTTACGACAGGGGCACCCTATGGCTACACCTTC. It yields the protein CASTLTTGAPYGYTF.

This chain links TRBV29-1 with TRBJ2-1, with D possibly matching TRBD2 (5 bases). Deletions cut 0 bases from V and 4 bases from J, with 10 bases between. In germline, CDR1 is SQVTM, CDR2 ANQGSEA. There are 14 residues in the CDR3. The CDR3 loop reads CSVEDKEAYNEQFF. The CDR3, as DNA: TGCAGCGTTGAAGATAAGGAGGCTTACAATGAGCAGTTCTTC.

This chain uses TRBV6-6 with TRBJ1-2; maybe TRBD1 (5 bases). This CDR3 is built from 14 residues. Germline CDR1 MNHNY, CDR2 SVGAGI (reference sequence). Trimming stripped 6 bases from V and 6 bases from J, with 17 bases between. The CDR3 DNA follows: TGTGCCAGCAGGCCTTTCTCCGACAGCAATGGCTACACCTTC. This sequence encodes CASRPFSDSNGYTF.

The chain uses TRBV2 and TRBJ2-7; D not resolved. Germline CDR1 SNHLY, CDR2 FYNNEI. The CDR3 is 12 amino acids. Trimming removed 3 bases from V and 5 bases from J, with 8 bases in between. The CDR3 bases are TGTGCCAGCAGTGACAGAATTAACGAGCAGTACTTC. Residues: CASSDRINEQYF.

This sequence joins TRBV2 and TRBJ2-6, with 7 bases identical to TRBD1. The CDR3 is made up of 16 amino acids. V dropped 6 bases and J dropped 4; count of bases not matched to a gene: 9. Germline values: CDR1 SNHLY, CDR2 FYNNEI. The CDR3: CASSLTGTSGANVLTF. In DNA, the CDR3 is TGTGCCAGCAGCCTGACAGGGACCTCCGGGGCCAACGTCCTGACTTTC. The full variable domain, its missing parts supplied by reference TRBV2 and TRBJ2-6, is EPEVTQTPSHQVTQMGQEVILRCVPISNHLYFYWYRQILGQKVEFLVSFYNNEISEKSEIFDDQFSVERPDGSNFTLKIRSTKLEDSAMYFCASSLTGTSGANVLTFGAGSRLTVL.

The CDR3 loop is CAISEGEGHNYGYTF. CDR3 DNA: TGTGCCATCAGTGAGGGGGAGGGGCATAACTATGGCTACACCTTC. The chain joins TRBV10-3 to TRBJ1-2; TRBD1 might be the D (5 bases). Per germline, CDR1 ENHRY and CDR2 SYGVKD. V lost 2 bases and J lost 1, with 11 bases in between. The CDR3 is 15 residues long.

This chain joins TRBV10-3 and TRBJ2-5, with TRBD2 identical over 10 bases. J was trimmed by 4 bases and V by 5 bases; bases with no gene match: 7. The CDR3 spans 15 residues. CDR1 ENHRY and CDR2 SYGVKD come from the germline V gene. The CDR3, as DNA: TGTGCCATCAGTAGAGCGGGGGGGCTTGGAGAGACCCAGTACTTC. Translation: CAISRAGGLGETQYF.

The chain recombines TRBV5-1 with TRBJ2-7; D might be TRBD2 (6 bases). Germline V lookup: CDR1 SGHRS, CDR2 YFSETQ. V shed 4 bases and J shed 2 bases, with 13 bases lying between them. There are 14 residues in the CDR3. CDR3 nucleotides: TGCGCCAGCAGCGGGGGGTTGCGGACCTACGAGCAGTACTTC. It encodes CASSGGLRTYEQYF.

The CDR3 DNA follows: TGTGCCAGCAGCGCGCAAGAAATTGGAGGGGGGGCCGGGAATGAGCAGTTCTTC. Translated: CASSAQEIGGGAGNEQFF. The rearrangement links TRBV21-1 to TRBJ2-1; the table's D call, TRBD2, has no DNA check behind it. TRBV21-1 is a listed pseudogene. The CDR3 is 18 residues long.